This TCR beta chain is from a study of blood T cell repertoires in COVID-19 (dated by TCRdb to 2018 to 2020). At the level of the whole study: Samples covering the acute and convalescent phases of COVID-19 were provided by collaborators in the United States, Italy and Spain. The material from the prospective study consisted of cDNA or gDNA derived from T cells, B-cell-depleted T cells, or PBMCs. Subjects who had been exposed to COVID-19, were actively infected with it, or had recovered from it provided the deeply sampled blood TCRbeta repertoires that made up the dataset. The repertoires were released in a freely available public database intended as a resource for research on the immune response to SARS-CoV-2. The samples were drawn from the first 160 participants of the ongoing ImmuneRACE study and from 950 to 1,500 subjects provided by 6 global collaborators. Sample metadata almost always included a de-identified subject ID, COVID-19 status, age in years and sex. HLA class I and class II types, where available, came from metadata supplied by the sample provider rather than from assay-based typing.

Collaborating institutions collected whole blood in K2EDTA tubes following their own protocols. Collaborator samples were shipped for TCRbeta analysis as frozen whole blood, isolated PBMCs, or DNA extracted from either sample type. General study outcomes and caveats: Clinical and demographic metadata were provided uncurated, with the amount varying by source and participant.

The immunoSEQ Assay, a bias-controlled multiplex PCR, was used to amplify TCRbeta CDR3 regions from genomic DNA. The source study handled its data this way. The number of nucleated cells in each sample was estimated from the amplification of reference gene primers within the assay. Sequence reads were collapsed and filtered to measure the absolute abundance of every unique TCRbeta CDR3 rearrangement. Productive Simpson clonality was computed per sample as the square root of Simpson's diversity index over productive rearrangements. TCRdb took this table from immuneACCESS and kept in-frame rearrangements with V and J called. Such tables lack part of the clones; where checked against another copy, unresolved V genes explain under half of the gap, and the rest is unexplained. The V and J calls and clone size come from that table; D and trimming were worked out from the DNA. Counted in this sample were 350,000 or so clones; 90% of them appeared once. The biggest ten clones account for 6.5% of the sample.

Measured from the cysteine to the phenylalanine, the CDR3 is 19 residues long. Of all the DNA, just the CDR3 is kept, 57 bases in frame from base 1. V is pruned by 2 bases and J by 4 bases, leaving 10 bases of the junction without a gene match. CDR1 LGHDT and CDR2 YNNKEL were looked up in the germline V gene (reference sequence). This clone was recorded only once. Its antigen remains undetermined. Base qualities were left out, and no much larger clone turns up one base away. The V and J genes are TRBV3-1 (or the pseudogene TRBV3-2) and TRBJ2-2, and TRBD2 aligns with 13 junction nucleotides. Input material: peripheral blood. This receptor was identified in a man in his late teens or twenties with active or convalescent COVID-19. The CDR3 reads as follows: CASSQQGTSGTPGTGELFF. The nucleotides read TGTGCCAGCAGCCAACAAGGGACTAGCGGGACCCCGGGCACCGGGGAGCTGTTTTTT.